The text below deals with one TCR beta chain. This entry belongs to a study of blood T cell repertoires in COVID-19. Study-level background: The United States, Italy and Spain were the sources of the acute and convalescent COVID-19 samples. PBMCs, B-cell-depleted T cells, or T cells provided the cDNA or gDNA that made up the material.

The authors' processing: Nucleated cell counts were estimated from reference gene primer amplification. Data came from immunoSEQ multiplex PCR; TCRdb stores just in-frame clones and leaves some out. V, J and clone size are taken as reported in that table, and D and trimming were inferred from the DNA itself. Of approximately 75,000 clones listed, around 82% are singletons. V lost 0 bases and J 4 bases, leaving 16 bases between the germline ends. The CDR3 spans 16 residues. In germline, CDR1 is MGHRA, CDR2 YSYEKL. The receptor was derived from a human donor in a cohort sampled during active COVID-19. The rearrangement uses TRBV4-1 and TRBJ2-7, with D unclear. Input material: peripheral blood. CDR3 in amino acids: CASSQEASSRSYEQYF. The CDR3 DNA follows: TGCGCCAGCAGCCAAGAGGCCTCTTCCAGATCTTACGAGCAGTACTTC.